Detailed here is one T cell receptor beta chain. Repertoires were generated with immunoSEQ multiplex PCR, while TCRdb's copy carries only in-frame clones and drops some. The data show 110,000 to 150,000 clones, roughly 92% seen once. CDR3 length: 14 residues. CDR1 KGHSH and CDR2 LQKENI come from the germline V gene. Trimming took off 1 base at V and 4 bases at J, with 9 bases between the two ends. This entry comes from a study of cytomegalovirus exposure and HLA in healthy donors. Study-wide background: A subsequent analysis stated that the roughly 120 validation repertoires were run on the same platform as the 650 to 850 first-cohort repertoires.

Sequenced material: PBMCs. The chain couples TRBV18 to TRBJ2-3, with TRBD2 as a possible D gene (6 bases). The sequence derives from a man between 18 and 29 years old in good health and CMV-seronegative. The CDR3 DNA follows: TGTGCCAGCTCACCACAGACTAGAGCAGATACGCAGTATTTT. It is translated as CASSPQTRADTQYF.